The 21 T cell receptor beta chains below come from one sample, sequenced in a study of T cells after yellow fever vaccination. TCRdb processed the 5' RACE reads anew with MiXCR; each CDR3 protein has one entry. The sample lists about 170,000 distinct CDR3 sequences, approximately 6% occurring once. Here the sequenced sample was CD4+ T cells sorted from PBMCs, taken on the day of the first yellow fever vaccination. Receptor source: a man aged 18 to 35 who received the YFV17D yellow fever vaccine.

This clonotype has a count of ten or more. The V call is TRBV4-3, the J call TRBJ2-3, with D tentatively TRBD1 (6 bases). Trimming shortened V by 4 bases and J by 0 bases, and 14 bases separated the two germline ends. The CDR3 has 16 residues. The V gene's germline CDR1 is LGHNA and CDR2 YSLEER. CDR3 sequence: CASSRLGTPSTDTQYF. CDR3 sequence (DNA): TGCGCCAGCAGCCGACTCGGGACACCAAGCACAGATACGCAGTATTTT.

There are many counts of this clonotype. The V gene is TRBV20-1, the J gene TRBJ2-2; 11 bases are shared with TRBD2. Germline V gene sequence: CDR1 DFQATT, CDR2 SNEGSKA (reference sequence). CDR3 length equals 14 residues. For the CDR3, the DNA is TGCAAACACCGACTAGCGGGAAACACCGGGGAGCTGTTTTTT. It yields the protein CKHRLAGNTGELFF.

The chain links TRBV6-5 to TRBJ2-7; 8 bases fit TRBD2. Unmatched junction bases numbered 4, after V lost 1 base and J lost 2 bases. Per the germline V gene, CDR1 is MNHEY and CDR2 is SVGAGI. The CDR3 sequence is 15 residues long. The CDR3 DNA reads TGTGCCAGCAGTTACTATGCGGGGGGCCCCTACGAGCAGTACTTC. Translation gives CASSYYAGGPYEQYF.

This clonotype has at least ten counts. V gene TRBV9 combines with J gene TRBJ2-5, with unresolved D. The CDR3 contains 13 residues. V lost 2 bases and J lost 5, with 10 bases in between. Germline-derived CDR1 and CDR2 are SGDLS and YYNGEE. CDR3 sequence: CASSVDLGETQYF. CDR3 sequence (DNA): TGTGCCAGCAGCGTCGACCTAGGGGAGACCCAGTACTTC.

This clonotype has only a few counts. The chain carries TRBV11-2 and TRBJ1-1; D remains unclear. Per germline, CDR1 SGHAT and CDR2 FQNNGV. This CDR3 is built from 13 residues. The germline V and J ends were trimmed by 6 bases and 11 bases, with 19 bases remaining between them. The CDR3 bases are TGTGCCAGCAGTTCAGTCGCCGAAGGTAGCGCTTTCTTT. This encodes CASSSVAEGSAFF.

This chain connects TRBV9 to TRBJ2-5; TRBD2 matches 8 bases. This CDR3 spans 15 amino acids. Germline trimming cut 0 bases from V and 7 bases from J; bases unmatched to any gene: 8. Germline CDR1 is SGDLS and CDR2 is YYNGEE. The CDR3 coding sequence is TGTGCCAGCAGCGTAGATAGCGGGGCCGCAATGACCCAGTACTTC. Its translation: CASSVDSGAAMTQYF. The variable domain in full, with the rest retrieved from reference TRBV9 and TRBJ2-5, is DSGVTQTPKHLITATGQRVTLRCSPRSGDLSVYWYQQSLDQGLQFLIQYYNGEERAKGNILERFSAQQFPDLHSELNLSSLELGDSALYFCASSVDSGAAMTQYFGPGTRLLVL.

This clonotype has ten or more counts. The chain carries TRBV10-3 and TRBJ2-2; no clear D. The CDR3 length is 11 residues. Trimming removed 6 bases from V and 3 bases from J, with 2 bases in between. Germline values: CDR1 ENHRY, CDR2 SYGVKD. The CDR3 region has the DNA TGTGCCATCAGGGACACCGGGGAGCTGTTTTTT. Translated: CAIRDTGELFF.

The table lists this clonotype with a few counts. The genes are TRBV7-2 and TRBJ1-5; tentative D call: TRBD1 (5 bases). The germline V gene encodes CDR1 SGHTA and CDR2 FQGNSA. V was pared by 5 bases and J by 6 bases, with 11 bases between. The CDR3 extends over 13 amino acids. Written as DNA, the CDR3 is TGTGCCAGCAGCGCCCGAGGGGCTCAGCCCCAGCATTTT. Protein sequence: CASSARGAQPQHF. Looking up the rest from reference TRBV7-2 and TRBJ1-5 gives the full variable domain: GAGVSQSPSNKVTEKGKDVELRCDPISGHTALYWYRQSLGQGLEFLIYFQGNSAPDKSGLPSDRFSAERTGGSVSTLTIQRTQQEDSAVYLCASSARGAQPQHFGDGTRLSIL.

This clonotype was found a few times. The CDR3: CSVYTGGYTF. DNA of the CDR3: TGCAGCGTTTACACAGGTGGCTACACCTTC. The rearrangement links TRBV29-1 to TRBJ1-2; maybe TRBD1 (5 bases). Between the trimmed V and J ends, which lost 5 bases and 7 bases, there was a span of 8 bases. The CDR3 length is 10 residues. Per the germline V gene, CDR1 is SQVTM and CDR2 is ANQGSEA.

In this sample, this clonotype turned up a few times. V usage is TRBV5-1 and J usage is TRBJ2-7, with 7 bases matching TRBD1. After removal of 7 bases from V and 7 bases from J, the junction contained 14 bases not matched to a gene. This CDR3 comprises 14 residues. The germline gives CDR1 SGHRS, CDR2 YFSETQ. The DNA for the CDR3 is TGCGCCAGCCGCCTTTTTACAGGGGCTTATGAGCAGTACTTC. Translated: CASRLFTGAYEQYF.

This clonotype occurred many times. The J gene is TRBJ2-7, the V gene TRBV7-8; possible D gene TRBD2, 6 bases. From germline, CDR1 is SGHVS and CDR2 FQNEAQ. V was shortened by 1 base and J by 2 bases, with 9 bases between the two germline ends. The CDR3 is made up of 14 amino acids. CDR3 DNA sequence: TGTGCCAGCAGCTTAGTTACGGGGGCCTACGAGCAGTACGTC. It translates to CASSLVTGAYEQYV.

There are many counts of this clonotype. V is TRBV24-1 and J is TRBJ2-5; the match to TRBD2 covers 16 bases. There are 17 residues in the CDR3. Germline V gene data show CDR1 as KGHDR and CDR2 as SFDVKD. The trim removed 4 bases at V and 5 bases at J, leaving 6 bases unmatched. CDR3 coding DNA: TGTGCCACCAGTGACCTGGGACTAGCGGGGGGGATGGAGACCCAGTACTTC. The encoded protein is CATSDLGLAGGMETQYF.

This clonotype was observed a handful of times. The chain couples TRBV5-1 to TRBJ2-5; D is possibly TRBD2 (6 bases). V was clipped by 3 bases and J by 1 base, with 13 bases between them. This CDR3 region has 15 residues. The germline CDR1 and CDR2 sequences are SGHRS and YFSETQ. DNA of the CDR3: TGCGCCAGCAGCTGGATCGGGACTCCCCAAGAGACCCAGTACTTC. As protein: CASSWIGTPQETQYF.

This clonotype was seen only a few times. This sequence joins TRBV12-3 or TRBV12-4 and TRBJ2-1; no clear D. CDR3 length: 13 amino acids. V lost 5 bases, J lost 9 bases, and 14 bases lay in between. DNA of the CDR3: TGTGCCAGCAGTGATCAGACACGCGGTGAGCAGTTCTTC. Residues: CASSDQTRGEQFF.

This clonotype was seen repeatedly, ten times or more. The chain recombines TRBV28 with TRBJ1-2; D gene uncertain. Germline V gene sequence: CDR1 MDHEN, CDR2 SYDVKM. The ends were cut back, 11 bases at V and 8 bases at J, with 12 bases in the middle. The CDR3 contains 10 residues. This CDR3 is CAASDLGYTF. For the CDR3, the DNA is TGTGCCGCATCGGACTTAGGCTACACCTTC.

This clonotype was picked up many times. The rearrangement uses TRBV6-5 and TRBJ2-7, with 7 nucleotides matching TRBD1. This CDR3 contains 15 residues. Germline V CDR1 and CDR2: MNHEY, SVGAGI. The junction had 12 bases not matched to a gene; V was cut back by 6 bases and J by 4 bases. For the CDR3, the DNA is TGTGCCAGCAGCAGCCGTTGGACAGGCGATTACGAGCAGTACTTC. It specifies CASSSRWTGDYEQYF.

In this sample, this clonotype turned up many times. J is TRBJ2-7 and V is TRBV12-3 or TRBV12-4; D tentatively reads TRBD1 or TRBD2 (6 bases each). V was pared by 7 bases and J by 0 bases, with 16 bases between. The CDR3 loop spans 15 amino acids. The CDR3 nucleotides are TGTGCCAGCACACCGGGTCGGGGGCGCTCCTACGAGCAGTACTTC. This gives the protein CASTPGRGRSYEQYF.

The chain recombines TRBV7-9 with TRBJ1-1, with D perhaps matching TRBD1 (5 bases). The CDR3 loop spans 14 amino acids. V was shortened by 6 bases and J by 0 bases, with 11 bases between the two germline ends. Germline CDR1 reads SEHNR; CDR2 reads FQNEAQ (reference sequence). The DNA for the CDR3 is TGTGCCAGCAGACCGACAGCCATGAACACTGAAGCTTTCTTT. It is translated as CASRPTAMNTEAFF.

This clonotype has at least ten counts. The chain recombines TRBV14 with TRBJ1-2; 10 nucleotides match TRBD1. CDR3 length: 17 residues. The germline V gene encodes CDR1 SGHDN and CDR2 FVKESK. Trimming at V came to 4 bases and at J to 4 bases, leaving 12 bases not matched to a gene. The CDR3 DNA is TGTGCCAGCAGCCGCCTGGGGGACAGGGGCTCTTCCTATGGCTACACCTTC. This sequence encodes CASSRLGDRGSSYGYTF. Filled out from reference TRBV14 and TRBJ1-2, the complete variable domain reads EAGVTQFPSHSVIEKGQTVTLRCDPISGHDNLYWYRRVMGKEIKFLLHFVKESKQDESGMPNNRFLAERTGGTYSTLKVQPAELEDSGVYFCASSRLGDRGSSYGYTFGSGTRLTVV.

Many counts were recorded for this clonotype. This chain links TRBV29-1 with TRBJ1-2, with a weak D call TRBD1 (6 bases). Germline V gene lookup returns CDR1 SQVTM and CDR2 ANQGSEA. This CDR3 has 12 amino acids. V was clipped by 5 bases and J by 5 bases, with 12 bases between them. This CDR3 reads CSVHREGYGYTF. The CDR3 coding sequence is TGCAGCGTTCACAGGGAGGGTTATGGCTACACCTTC.

Points on this clonotype: This may be a read error: a much more frequent sequence differs by one nucleotide. This CDR3 reads CASRNQGTDTQHF. Here the CDR3 DNA reads TGTGCCAGCAGGAACCAGGGTACGGATACGCAGCATTTT. This rearrangement joins TRBV7-6 to TRBJ2-3, with D tentatively TRBD1 (5 bases). The end of the DNA aligns better with TRBJ1-5, so the J call may be wrong. This CDR3 contains 13 residues. In germline, CDR1 is SGHVS, CDR2 FNYEAQ.